The next 5 T cell receptor beta chains were all read from a single sample in a study of CD8 T cells in ankylosing spondylitis. Broader study findings: Seemingly characteristic of ankylosing spondylitis blood was a TCR beta motif consisting of roughly 8 highly homologous variants.

For these receptors, no antigen is known. TCRdb re-derived calls from the 5' RACE reads in MiXCR, one entry per CDR3 protein. The sample holds about 390,000 distinct CDR3 sequences; 20% to 25% are singletons and the top ten take around 17%. The sequenced sample was blood, either unsorted or a sorted T cell fraction (not recorded which). Source of these receptors: a male donor with ankylosing spondylitis.

The V gene is TRBV5-6, the J gene TRBJ1-2, with a tentative D call TRBD1 (6 bases). Looked up from germline, CDR1 is SGHDT and CDR2 is YYEEEE. Trimming took off 7 bases at V and 4 bases at J, with 14 bases between the two ends. The CDR3 runs 13 residues. CDR3 DNA: TGTGCCAGCGGTGCAGGGGCTTCCTATGGCTACACCTTC. It specifies CASGAGASYGYTF.

This clonotype was seen only a few times. The chain joins TRBV5-1 to TRBJ2-2; 7 bases are a match to TRBD1. With V trimmed by 3 bases and J by 0 bases, 5 bases remained unmatched. Germline V gives CDR1 SGHRS, CDR2 YFSETQ. This CDR3 comprises 16 residues. CDR3 region: CASSSYRGANTGELFF. DNA for the CDR3: TGCGCCAGCAGCTCCTACAGGGGAGCGAACACCGGGGAGCTGTTTTTT.

This clonotype was seen more than once but under ten times. CDR3 residues: CASSLILAGEYEQYF. The CDR3 DNA reads TGCGCCAGCAGCTTAATACTAGCGGGAGAATACGAGCAGTACTTC. J is TRBJ2-7 and V is TRBV5-1; 11 bases agree with TRBD2. V trimming: 2 bases; J trimming: 4 bases; junction bases outside the gene matches: 5. CDR3 length equals 15 residues. Germline V CDR1 and CDR2: SGHRS, YFSETQ. Filled out from reference TRBV5-1 and TRBJ2-7, the complete variable domain reads KAGVTQTPRYLIKTRGQQVTLSCSPISGHRSVSWYQQTPGQGLQFLFEYFSETQRNKGNFPGRFSGRQFSNSRSEMNVSTLELGDSALYLCASSLILAGEYEQYFGPGTRLTVT.

In this sample, this clonotype turned up a few times. The V and J genes are TRBV6-2 or TRBV6-3 and TRBJ2-1; 8 bases line up with TRBD2. Germline-derived CDR1 and CDR2 are MNHEY and SVGEGT. V lost 3 bases, J lost 2 bases, and 6 bases stayed unmatched. This CDR3 has 16 amino acids. The DNA of the CDR3 is TGTGCCAGCAGTTATGGAAGCGGGAGACCCTACAATGAGCAGTTCTTC. As protein: CASSYGSGRPYNEQFF.

The J gene is TRBJ1-5, the V gene TRBV9, with unresolved D. The ends were cut back, 0 bases at V and 2 bases at J, with 9 bases in the middle. This CDR3 region has 15 residues. The germline CDR1 and CDR2 sequences are SGDLS and YYNGEE. The CDR3, as DNA: TGTGCCAGCAGCGTAGACAGTATAGGCAATCAGCCCCAGCATTTT. Protein sequence: CASSVDSIGNQPQHF. Combining the CDR3 with reference TRBV9 and TRBJ1-5 gives the whole variable domain DSGVTQTPKHLITATGQRVTLRCSPRSGDLSVYWYQQSLDQGLQFLIQYYNGEERAKGNILERFSAQQFPDLHSELNLSSLELGDSALYFCASSVDSIGNQPQHFGDGTRLSIL.